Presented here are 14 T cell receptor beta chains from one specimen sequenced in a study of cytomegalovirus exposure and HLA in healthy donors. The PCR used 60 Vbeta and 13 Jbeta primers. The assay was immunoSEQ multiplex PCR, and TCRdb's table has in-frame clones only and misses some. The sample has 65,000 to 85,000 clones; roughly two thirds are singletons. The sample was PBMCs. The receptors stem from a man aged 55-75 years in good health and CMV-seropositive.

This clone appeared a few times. The DNA for the CDR3 is TGTGCCAGCAGCCCCAGAGGCCCGGGTCTCATCGGGAATGAGCAGTTCTTC. This gives the protein CASSPRGPGLIGNEQFF. The chain joins TRBV7-2 to TRBJ2-1; D unresolved. The CDR3 sequence is 17 residues long. V was pared by 5 bases and J by 7 bases, with 24 bases between. In germline, CDR1 is SGHTA, CDR2 FQGNSA.

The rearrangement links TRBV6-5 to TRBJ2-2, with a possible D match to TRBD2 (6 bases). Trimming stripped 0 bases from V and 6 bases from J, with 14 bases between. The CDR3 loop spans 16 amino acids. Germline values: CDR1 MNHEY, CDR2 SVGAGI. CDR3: CASSYSGGTGAGELFF. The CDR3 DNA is TGTGCCAGCAGTTACTCCGGCGGAACGGGGGCCGGGGAGCTGTTTTTT.

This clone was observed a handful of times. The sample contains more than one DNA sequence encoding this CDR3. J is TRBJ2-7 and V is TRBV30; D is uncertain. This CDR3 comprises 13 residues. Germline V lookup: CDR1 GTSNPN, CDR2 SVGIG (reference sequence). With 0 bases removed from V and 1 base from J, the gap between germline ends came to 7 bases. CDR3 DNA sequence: TGTGCCTGGAGTGTAAGCGTTTCCTACGAGCAGTACTTC. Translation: CAWSVSVSYEQYF. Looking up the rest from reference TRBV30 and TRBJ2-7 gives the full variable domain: SQTIHQWPATLVQPVGSPLSLECTVEGTSNPNLYWYRQAAGRGLQLLFYSVGIGQISSEVPQNLSASRPQDRQFILSSKKLLLSDSGFYLCAWSVSVSYEQYFGPGTRLTVT.

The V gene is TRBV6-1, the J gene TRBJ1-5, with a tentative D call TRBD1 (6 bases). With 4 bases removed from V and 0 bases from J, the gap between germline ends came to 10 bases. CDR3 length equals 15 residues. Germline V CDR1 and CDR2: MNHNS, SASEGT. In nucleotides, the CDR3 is TGTGCCAGCAGTGTATCACAGGGTAGCAATCAGCCCCAGCATTTT. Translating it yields CASSVSQGSNQPQHF.

CDR3: CASSISGGANVLTF. CDR3 DNA sequence: TGTGCCAGTAGTATATCGGGAGGGGCCAACGTCCTGACTTTC. The rearrangement links TRBV19 to TRBJ2-6; maybe TRBD2 (5 bases). V was shortened by 2 bases and J by 4 bases, with 6 bases between the two germline ends. The CDR3 contains 14 residues. Germline loops: CDR1 LNHDA, CDR2 SQIVND (reference sequence).

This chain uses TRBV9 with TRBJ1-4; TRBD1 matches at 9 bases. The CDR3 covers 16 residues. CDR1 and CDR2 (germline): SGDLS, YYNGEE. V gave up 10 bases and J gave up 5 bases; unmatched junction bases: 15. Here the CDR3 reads CAPPSVWTGVNEKLFF. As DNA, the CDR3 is TGTGCCCCACCCTCCGTCTGGACAGGGGTAAATGAAAAACTGTTTTTT.

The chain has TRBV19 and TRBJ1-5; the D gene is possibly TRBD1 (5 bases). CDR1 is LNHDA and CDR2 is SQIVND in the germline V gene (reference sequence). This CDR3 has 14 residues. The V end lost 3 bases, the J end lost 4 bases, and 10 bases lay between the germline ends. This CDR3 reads CASSMYQGNQPQHF. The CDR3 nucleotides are TGTGCCAGTAGTATGTACCAGGGTAATCAGCCCCAGCATTTT.

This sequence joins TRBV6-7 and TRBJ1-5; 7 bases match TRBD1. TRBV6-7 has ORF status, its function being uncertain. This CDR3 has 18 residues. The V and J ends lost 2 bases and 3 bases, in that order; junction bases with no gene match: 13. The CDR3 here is CASSYKGARGGPNQPQHF. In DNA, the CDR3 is TGTGCCAGCAGTTACAAGGGGGCACGGGGGGGACCCAATCAGCCCCAGCATTTT.

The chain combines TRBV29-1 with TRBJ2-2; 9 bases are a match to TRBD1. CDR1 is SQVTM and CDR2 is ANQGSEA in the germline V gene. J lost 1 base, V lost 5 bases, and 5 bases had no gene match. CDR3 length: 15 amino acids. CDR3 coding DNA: TGCAGCGTTTCTGGGACAGGGAGGAACACCGGGGAGCTGTTTTTT. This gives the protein CSVSGTGRNTGELFF.

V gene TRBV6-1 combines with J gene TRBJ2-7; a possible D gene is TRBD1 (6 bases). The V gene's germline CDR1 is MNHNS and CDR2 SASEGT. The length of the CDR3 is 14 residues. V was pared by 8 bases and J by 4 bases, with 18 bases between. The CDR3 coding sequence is TGTGCCAGCCTGAAATTTGGGGGCCCATACGAGCAGTACTTC. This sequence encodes CASLKFGGPYEQYF.

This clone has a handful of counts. Here the CDR3 reads CASSLSLAGVNEQYF. The CDR3 DNA is TGTGCCAGCAGTTTATCTCTAGCGGGAGTCAACGAGCAGTACTTC. V is TRBV27 and J is TRBJ2-7, with 10 bases aligning to TRBD2. Germline CDR1 reads MNHEY; CDR2 reads SMNVEV (reference sequence). CDR3 length equals 15 residues. Trimming cost V 0 bases and J 5 bases; bases outside gene matches: 4.

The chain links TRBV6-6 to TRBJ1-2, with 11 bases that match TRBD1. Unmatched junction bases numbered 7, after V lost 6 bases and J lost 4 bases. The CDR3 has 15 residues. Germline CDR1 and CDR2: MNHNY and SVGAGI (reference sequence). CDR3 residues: CASRPGTGGSYGYTF. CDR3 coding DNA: TGTGCCAGCAGGCCCGGGACAGGGGGGAGCTATGGCTACACCTTC.

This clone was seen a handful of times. This CDR3 is CSEGAAANTGELFF. The CDR3 nucleotides read TGCAGCGAAGGGGCCGCGGCGAACACCGGGGAGCTGTTTTTT. The rearrangement links TRBV29-1 to TRBJ2-2; a weak D match, TRBD1 (5 bases). Germline CDR1 reads SQVTM; CDR2 reads ANQGSEA. V was cut by 7 bases and J by 0 bases, with 12 bases left in between. The CDR3 runs 14 residues.

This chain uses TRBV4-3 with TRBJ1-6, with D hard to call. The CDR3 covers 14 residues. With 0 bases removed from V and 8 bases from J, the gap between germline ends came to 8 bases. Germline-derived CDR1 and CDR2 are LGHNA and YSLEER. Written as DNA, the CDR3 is TGCGCCAGCAGCCAAGATCTAGTGGATTCACCCCTCCACTTT. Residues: CASSQDLVDSPLHF.